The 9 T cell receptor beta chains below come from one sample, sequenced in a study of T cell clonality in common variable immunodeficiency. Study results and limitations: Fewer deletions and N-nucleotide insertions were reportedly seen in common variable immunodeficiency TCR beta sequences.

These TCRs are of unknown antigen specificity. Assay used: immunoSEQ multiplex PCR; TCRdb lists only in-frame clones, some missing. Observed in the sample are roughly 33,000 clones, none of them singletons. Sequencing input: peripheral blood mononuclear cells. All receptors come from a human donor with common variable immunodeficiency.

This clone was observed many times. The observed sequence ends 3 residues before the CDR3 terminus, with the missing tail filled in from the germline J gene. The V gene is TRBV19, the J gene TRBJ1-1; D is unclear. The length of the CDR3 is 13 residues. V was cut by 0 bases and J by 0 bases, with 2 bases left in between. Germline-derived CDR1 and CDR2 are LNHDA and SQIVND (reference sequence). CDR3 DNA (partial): TGTGCCAGTAGTATAGACTTGAACACTGAA. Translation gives CASSIDLNTE. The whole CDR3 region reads CASSIDLNTEAFF.

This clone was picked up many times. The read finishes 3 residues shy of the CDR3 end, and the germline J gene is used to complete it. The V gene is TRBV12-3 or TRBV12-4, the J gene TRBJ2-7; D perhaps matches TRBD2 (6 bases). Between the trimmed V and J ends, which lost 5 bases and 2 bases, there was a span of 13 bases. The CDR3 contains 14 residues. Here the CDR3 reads CASSLGTLAYEQYF. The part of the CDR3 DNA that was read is TGTGCCAGCAGTCTCGGGACTCTTGCCTACGAG.

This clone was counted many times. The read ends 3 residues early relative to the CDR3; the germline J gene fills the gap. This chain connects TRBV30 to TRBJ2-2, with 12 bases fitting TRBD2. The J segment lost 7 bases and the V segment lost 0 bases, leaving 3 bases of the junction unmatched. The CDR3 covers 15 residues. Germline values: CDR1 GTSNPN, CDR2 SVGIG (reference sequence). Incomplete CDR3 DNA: TGTGCCTGGAGTGTACTAGCGGGGGGAAGCGGGGAG. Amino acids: CAWSVLAGGSGE. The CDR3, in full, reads CAWSVLAGGSGELFF.

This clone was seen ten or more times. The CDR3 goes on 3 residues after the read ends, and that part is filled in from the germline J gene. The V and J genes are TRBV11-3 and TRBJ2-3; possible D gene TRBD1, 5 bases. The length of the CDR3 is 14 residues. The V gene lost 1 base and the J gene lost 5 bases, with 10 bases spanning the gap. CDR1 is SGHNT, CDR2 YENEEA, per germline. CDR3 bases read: TGTGCCAGCAGCTTAGGCAGGGAAGGAGATACG. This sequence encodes CASSLGREGDT. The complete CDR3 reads CASSLGREGDTQYF.

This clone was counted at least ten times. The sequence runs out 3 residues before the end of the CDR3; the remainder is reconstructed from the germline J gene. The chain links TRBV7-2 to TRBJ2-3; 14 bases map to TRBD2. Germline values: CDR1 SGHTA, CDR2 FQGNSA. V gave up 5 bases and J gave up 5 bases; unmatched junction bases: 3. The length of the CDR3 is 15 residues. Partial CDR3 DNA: TGTGCCAGCAGCCTCGGGACTAGCGGGGGAGATACG. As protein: CASSLGTSGGDT. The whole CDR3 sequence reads CASSLGTSGGDTQYF.

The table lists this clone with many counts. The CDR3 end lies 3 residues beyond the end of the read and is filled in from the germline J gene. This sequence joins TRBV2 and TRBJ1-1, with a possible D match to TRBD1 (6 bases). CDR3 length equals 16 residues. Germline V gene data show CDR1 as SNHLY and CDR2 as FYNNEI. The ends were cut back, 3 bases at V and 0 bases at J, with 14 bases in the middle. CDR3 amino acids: CASSDRTAIMNTEAFF. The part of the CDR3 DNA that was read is TGTGCCAGCAGTGATAGGACAGCGATAATGAACACTGAA.

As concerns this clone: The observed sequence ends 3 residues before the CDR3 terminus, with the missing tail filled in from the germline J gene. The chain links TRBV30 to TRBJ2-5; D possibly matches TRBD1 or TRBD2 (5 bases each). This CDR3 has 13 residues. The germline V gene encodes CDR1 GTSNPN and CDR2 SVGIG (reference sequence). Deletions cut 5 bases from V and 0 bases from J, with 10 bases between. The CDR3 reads CAWGEGNQETQYF. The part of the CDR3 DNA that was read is TGTGCCTGGGGAGAGGGGAACCAAGAGACC.

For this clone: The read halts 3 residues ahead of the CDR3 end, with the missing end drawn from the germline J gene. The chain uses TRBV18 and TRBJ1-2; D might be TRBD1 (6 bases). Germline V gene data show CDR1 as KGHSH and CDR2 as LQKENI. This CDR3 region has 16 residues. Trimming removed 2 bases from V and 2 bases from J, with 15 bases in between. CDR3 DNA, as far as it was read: TGTGCCAGCTCACCATTACAGGGTTCCCCAAACTATGGC. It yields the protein CASSPLQGSPNYG. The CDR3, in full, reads CASSPLQGSPNYGYTF.

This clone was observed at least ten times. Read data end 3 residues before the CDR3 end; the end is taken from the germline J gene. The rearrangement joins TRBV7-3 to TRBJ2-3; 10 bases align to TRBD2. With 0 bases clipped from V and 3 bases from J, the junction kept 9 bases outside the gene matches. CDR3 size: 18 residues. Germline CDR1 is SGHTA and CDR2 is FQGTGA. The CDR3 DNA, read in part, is TGTGCCAGCAGCTTAACTAGCGGGGGGAGGGGGGAGACAGATACG. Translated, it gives CASSLTSGGRGETDT. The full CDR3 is CASSLTSGGRGETDTQYF. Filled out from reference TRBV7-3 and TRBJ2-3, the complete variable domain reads GAGVSQTPSNKVTEKGKYVELRCDPISGHTALYWYRQSLGQGPEFLIYFQGTGAADDSGLPNDRFFAVRPEGSVSTLKIQRTERGDSAVYLCASSLTSGGRGETDTQYFGPGTRLTVL.